Presented here are 32 T cell receptor beta chains from one specimen sequenced in a study of cytomegalovirus exposure and HLA in healthy donors (dated by TCRdb to about 2017). The library was obtained by the immunoSEQ multiplex PCR assay. For the multiplex PCR, a mixture combining 60 forward primers for TCR Vbeta segments and 13 reverse primers for TCR Jbeta segments was used. In TCRdb, the immuneACCESS table is reduced to in-frame sequences with V and J assigned. These tables do not hold every clone; where another copy was compared, an unresolved V gene accounts for under half, and the others remain unexplained. Here the sample has about 150,000 clones; approximately 69% occur a single time. Approximately 2.1% of the sample goes to the ten largest clones. The sequenced sample was PBMCs. These receptors came from a man aged 25 to 45 in good health and CMV-seronegative.

Comments on this clone: The sample carries other DNA sequences with the same CDR3. The chain is built from TRBV12-5 and TRBJ2-3; tentative D call: TRBD1 (6 bases). Germline-derived CDR1 and CDR2 are LGHNT and FRNRAP. This CDR3 has 14 residues. Trimming stripped 3 bases from V and 0 bases from J, with 7 bases between. The CDR3: CASGLGGSTDTQYF. The DNA of the CDR3 is TGTGCTAGTGGTTTAGGGGGTAGCACAGATACGCAGTATTTT.

This clone has only a few counts. The chain has TRBV13 and TRBJ2-7, with unresolved D. CDR1 and CDR2 from the germline V gene are PRHDT and FYEKMQ (reference sequence). The V gene lost 5 bases and the J gene lost 4 bases, with 9 bases spanning the gap. The CDR3 spans 12 residues. The CDR3 sequence: CASSQSSYEQYF. For the CDR3, the DNA is TGTGCCAGCAGCCAGTCATCGTACGAGCAGTACTTC.

The V and J genes are TRBV4-2 and TRBJ1-2; D is unresolved. Germline V gene data show CDR1 as LGHNA and CDR2 as YNFKEQ. There are 18 residues in the CDR3. The V end was cut by 1 base, the J end by 3 bases, with 21 bases between. The CDR3 DNA reads as TGTGCCAGCAGCCAAGTGTTGGAGGTGGAGACAAGTGACTATGGCTACACCTTC. Translation gives CASSQVLEVETSDYGYTF.

CDR3 DNA: TGCGCCAGCAGCTCTCTAGAGGCTAGCGCCCCCGGGGAGCTGTTTTTT. As protein: CASSSLEASAPGELFF. The chain employs TRBV10-1 and TRBJ2-2; D possibly corresponds to TRBD2 (6 bases). V lost 6 bases and J 6 bases, leaving 20 bases between the germline ends. Germline values: CDR1 WNHNN, CDR2 SYGVQD (reference sequence). CDR3 length: 16 residues.

In DNA, the CDR3 is TGTGCCAGCAGTGAAGTTAATTTCTCCTATAATTCACCCCTCCACTTT. Protein product: CASSEVNFSYNSPLHF. The chain employs TRBV6-1 and TRBJ1-6, with D hard to call. CDR3 length equals 16 residues. Germline CDR1 is MNHNS and CDR2 is SASEGT. V lost 1 base and J lost 0, with 7 bases in between.

CDR3 protein: CAIDRVNTEAFF. The CDR3 region has the DNA TGTGCAATTGACAGGGTGAACACTGAAGCTTTCTTT. This sequence joins TRBV30 and TRBJ1-1; 7 bases agree with TRBD1. Germline-derived CDR1 and CDR2 are GTSNPN and SVGIG (reference sequence). The CDR3 loop spans 12 amino acids.

This clone occurred a few times. This chain connects TRBV6-6 to TRBJ2-7, with 7 bases fitting TRBD1. From germline, CDR1 is MNHNY and CDR2 SVGAGI (reference sequence). The junction had 4 bases not matched to a gene; V was cut back by 2 bases and J by 3 bases. The CDR3 spans 14 residues. Written as DNA, the CDR3 is TGTGCCAGCAGTTACCGGGACAGTGACTACGAGCAGTACTTC. Translation: CASSYRDSDYEQYF.

Here the CDR3 DNA reads TGTGCCAGCAGCCAGGCGGGACTAGCGGGGGACTACGAGCAGTACTTC. It translates to CASSQAGLAGDYEQYF. This rearrangement joins TRBV4-2 to TRBJ2-7; TRBD2 matches 14 bases. CDR3 length: 16 residues. The germline V gene encodes CDR1 LGHNA and CDR2 YNFKEQ. Trimming removed 3 bases from V and 3 bases from J; junction bases left unmatched: 4.

This clone was seen a handful of times. Here the CDR3 DNA reads TGTGCCAGCAGCCAAGGGGCAGGCGGAAGCTACAATGAGCAGTTCTTC. This translates into CASSQGAGGSYNEQFF. The V and J genes are TRBV7-6 and TRBJ2-1; TRBD1 is a possible D gene (5 bases). The germline V and J ends were trimmed by 5 bases and 3 bases, with 17 bases remaining between them. CDR1 is SGHVS, CDR2 FNYEAQ, per germline. The CDR3 sequence is 16 residues long. Based on the CDR3 plus reference TRBV7-6 and TRBJ2-1, the full variable domain is GAGVSQSPRYKVTKRGQDVALRCDPISGHVSLYWYRQALGQGPEFLTYFNYEAQQDKSGLPNDRFSAERPEGSISTLTIQRTEQRDSAMYRCASSQGAGGSYNEQFFGPGTRLTVL.

The genes are TRBV7-9 and TRBJ2-3, with 10 bases that match TRBD2. The CDR3 runs 19 residues. V lost 5 bases and J lost 3; bases outside the gene matches: 17. Germline-derived CDR1 and CDR2 are SEHNR and FQNEAQ (reference sequence). The CDR3, as DNA: TGTGCCAGCAGCGTGGCTTTCCGTGGGACTAGCGTATTTACAGATACGCAGTATTTT. Amino acids: CASSVAFRGTSVFTDTQYF.

The chain employs TRBV27 and TRBJ1-5; D ambiguous. Germline CDR1 is MNHEY and CDR2 is SMNVEV (reference sequence). V was cut by 0 bases and J by 2 bases, with 8 bases left in between. CDR3 size: 15 residues. CDR3 sequence: CASSLSPVGNQPQHF. CDR3 nucleotide sequence: TGTGCCAGCAGTTTATCGCCGGTAGGCAATCAGCCCCAGCATTTT.

V gene TRBV28 combines with J gene TRBJ2-7; 7 bases match TRBD1. J was trimmed by 3 bases and V by 8 bases; bases with no gene match: 7. The CDR3 sequence is 13 residues long. Germline CDR1 reads MDHEN; CDR2 reads SYDVKM. CDR3 in amino acids: CASAPTGIYEQYF. DNA for the CDR3: TGTGCCAGCGCTCCGACAGGGATCTACGAGCAGTACTTC.

Comments on this clone: Germline and junction disagree at one end, which may indicate a read error. The chain is built from TRBV27 and TRBJ1-5; D ambiguous. This CDR3 is built from 12 residues. CDR1 and CDR2 from the germline V gene are MNHEY and SMNVEV (reference sequence). CDR3 nucleotides: TGTGCCAGCAGAACCCGGGGATTGCCCCAGAATTTT. Translated: CASRTRGLPQNF.

This chain connects TRBV28 to TRBJ1-2; 8 positions agree with TRBD1. Trimming cost V 7 bases and J 5 bases; bases outside gene matches: 9. Germline lookup yields CDR1 MDHEN and CDR2 SYDVKM. The CDR3 has 14 amino acids. The CDR3 here is CASKPPGQAYGYTF. The CDR3 coding sequence is TGTGCCAGCAAGCCTCCGGGACAGGCTTATGGCTACACCTTC.

The chain carries TRBV5-1 and TRBJ1-2; 7 nucleotides align to TRBD1. This CDR3 is 13 amino acids long. Germline V lookup: CDR1 SGHRS, CDR2 YFSETQ. The trim removed 4 bases at V and 8 bases at J, leaving 8 bases unmatched. The CDR3 region has the DNA TGCGCCAGCAGCCTTGACAGGGTCGAAGGCTACACCTTC. Translating it yields CASSLDRVEGYTF.

The sample holds a few counts of this clone. The CDR3 here is CASSRDRGRNEQYF. The CDR3 nucleotides are TGTGCCAGCTCACGGGACAGGGGGCGTAACGAGCAGTACTTC. The chain joins TRBV18 to TRBJ2-7; 12 bases are a match to TRBD1. The J segment lost 5 bases and the V segment lost 4 bases, leaving 3 bases of the junction unmatched. Germline CDR1 KGHSH, CDR2 LQKENI. The CDR3 runs 14 residues.

This rearrangement joins TRBV28 to TRBJ1-5; the D gene is possibly TRBD1 (6 bases). V lost 9 bases and J lost 5, with 14 bases in between. Germline V gene data show CDR1 as MDHEN and CDR2 as SYDVKM. The CDR3 contains 13 residues. DNA for the CDR3: TGTGCCAGTACATCAGGGGACGATCAGCCCCAGCATTTT. Translating it yields CASTSGDDQPQHF.

This clone appeared a few times. The chain recombines TRBV7-8 with TRBJ2-3; 7 nucleotides line up with TRBD2. The germline gives CDR1 SGHVS, CDR2 FQNEAQ. V dropped 7 bases and J dropped 1; count of bases not matched to a gene: 8. The CDR3 has 15 amino acids. CDR3 protein: CASTLGAGGTDTQYF. CDR3 nucleotide sequence: TGTGCCAGCACCCTAGGGGCGGGGGGCACAGATACGCAGTATTTT.

The rearrangement uses TRBV19 and TRBJ2-7, with 10 bases that match TRBD2. Germline CDR1 LNHDA, CDR2 SQIVND (reference sequence). The CDR3 has 15 amino acids. Trimming cost V 2 bases and J 7 bases; bases outside gene matches: 8. Written as DNA, the CDR3 is TGTGCCAGTAGTATAAGAGCGGGGGGGTCGATGGAGCAGTACTTC. Residues: CASSIRAGGSMEQYF.

This sequence joins TRBV6-6 and TRBJ1-4; no firm D call. The V end was cut by 0 bases, the J end by 4 bases, with 9 bases between. There are 15 residues in the CDR3. Looked up from germline, CDR1 is MNHNY and CDR2 is SVGAGI (reference sequence). The CDR3 region has the DNA TGTGCCAGCAGTTACTCGGCGGCAGATAATGAAAAACTGTTTTTT. Its protein is CASSYSAADNEKLFF.

This chain links TRBV19 with TRBJ2-7, with D perhaps TRBD1 (5 bases). The V end lost 4 bases, the J end lost 5 bases, and 12 bases lay between the germline ends. Germline CDR1 and CDR2: LNHDA and SQIVND (reference sequence). The CDR3 covers 13 residues. CDR3 nucleotides: TGTGCCAGTAGTACAGGGTTAGGCAACGAGCAGTACTTC. Translated, it gives CASSTGLGNEQYF.

This chain uses TRBV7-2 with TRBJ1-6, with 10 bases aligning to TRBD1. The CDR3 length is 15 residues. The J segment lost 7 bases and the V segment lost 5 bases, leaving 5 bases of the junction unmatched. The V gene's germline CDR1 is SGHTA and CDR2 FQGNSA. This CDR3 reads CASSLGQGMNSPLHF. The CDR3 nucleotides are TGTGCCAGCAGCCTGGGACAGGGGATGAATTCACCCCTCCACTTT. The full variable domain, its missing parts supplied by reference TRBV7-2 and TRBJ1-6, is GAGVSQSPSNKVTEKGKDVELRCDPISGHTALYWYRQSLGQGLEFLIYFQGNSAPDKSGLPSDRFSAERTGGSVSTLTIQRTQQEDSAVYLCASSLGQGMNSPLHFGNGTRLTVT.

J is TRBJ2-1 and V is TRBV29-1; 12 bases align to TRBD2. Germline loops: CDR1 SQVTM, CDR2 ANQGSEA. This CDR3 is built from 16 residues. Trimming removed 3 bases from V and 1 base from J; junction bases left unmatched: 4. The CDR3 spells CSVDGLAGFSYNEQFF. The CDR3 nucleotides are TGCAGCGTTGACGGACTAGCGGGGTTTTCCTACAATGAGCAGTTCTTC.

The chain combines TRBV10-3 with TRBJ2-3, with D possibly being TRBD2 (6 bases). V lost 6 bases and J 2 bases, leaving 9 bases between the germline ends. There are 13 residues in the CDR3. Germline loops: CDR1 ENHRY, CDR2 SYGVKD. The CDR3 protein is CAIRGGPTDTQYF. The CDR3 DNA is TGTGCCATCAGGGGAGGCCCCACAGATACGCAGTATTTT.

In this sample, this clone turned up once. V and J are TRBV5-1 and TRBJ1-1; D not resolved. The germline V gene has CDR1 SGHRS and CDR2 YFSETQ. There are 13 residues in the CDR3. V lost 4 bases and J 7 bases, leaving 14 bases between the germline ends. Here the CDR3 DNA reads TGCGCCAGCAGCCTCAGGTGGAAGAATGAAGCTTTCTTT. This translates into CASSLRWKNEAFF. Variable domain in full (rest from reference TRBV5-1 and TRBJ1-1): KAGVTQTPRYLIKTRGQQVTLSCSPISGHRSVSWYQQTPGQGLQFLFEYFSETQRNKGNFPGRFSGRQFSNSRSEMNVSTLELGDSALYLCASSLRWKNEAFFGQGTRLTVV.

CDR3 amino acids: CAISARDRGSYEQYF. The CDR3 DNA sequence: TGTGCCATCAGTGCCCGGGACAGGGGGTCGTACGAGCAGTACTTC. V usage is TRBV10-3 and J usage is TRBJ2-7; TRBD1 agrees at 11 bases. CDR1 and CDR2 from the germline V gene are ENHRY and SYGVKD. There are 15 residues in the CDR3. J was trimmed by 4 bases and V by 4 bases; bases with no gene match: 6.

V usage is TRBV14 and J usage is TRBJ2-7; no clear D gene. Trimming took off 1 base at V and 4 bases at J, with 17 bases between the two ends. The CDR3 is made up of 16 amino acids. Germline assignment: CDR1 SGHDN and CDR2 FVKESK. The CDR3 sequence is CASSQGGRLNMYEQYF. The CDR3 coding sequence is TGTGCCAGCAGCCAAGGAGGTCGGCTTAACATGTACGAGCAGTACTTC.

J is TRBJ2-7 and V is TRBV19; 9 bases are a match to TRBD1. This CDR3 has 14 residues. The germline V gene encodes CDR1 LNHDA and CDR2 SQIVND (reference sequence). V dropped 3 bases and J dropped 2; count of bases not matched to a gene: 2. The CDR3 here is CASSIGQGTYEQYF. Here the CDR3 DNA reads TGTGCCAGTAGTATCGGACAGGGGACCTACGAGCAGTACTTC.

This clone was seen only once. The V and J genes are TRBV18 and TRBJ2-1, with a weak D call TRBD1 (6 bases). Germline lookup yields CDR1 KGHSH and CDR2 LQKENI. The CDR3 totals 13 residues. V gave up 6 bases and J gave up 4 bases, with 10 bases separating them. The CDR3 region has the DNA TGTGCCAGCTCCGTCGGACAGTACAATGAGCAGTTCTTC. This encodes CASSVGQYNEQFF.

This clone was recorded once. The rearrangement links TRBV2 to TRBJ2-3; a weak D match, TRBD2 (7 bases). The CDR3 has 14 residues. Germline values: CDR1 SNHLY, CDR2 FYNNEI. With 3 bases removed from V and 5 bases from J, the gap between germline ends came to 12 bases. The CDR3 protein is CASSEAGALDTQYF. The CDR3 bases are TGTGCCAGCAGTGAGGCGGGGGCCTTAGATACGCAGTATTTT.

This clone was seen a handful of times. The chain links TRBV5-1 to TRBJ2-3; D unclear. Between the trimmed V and J ends, which lost 4 bases and 11 bases, there was a span of 20 bases. Germline-derived CDR1 and CDR2 are SGHRS and YFSETQ. The CDR3 is 14 residues long. This chain's CDR3 is CASSQANGPRRQYF. As DNA, the CDR3 is TGCGCCAGCAGCCAAGCTAACGGTCCTCGGAGGCAGTATTTT.

This chain joins TRBV4-3 and TRBJ2-1; D is unclear. The CDR3 is 15 residues long. Germline V gene sequence: CDR1 LGHNA, CDR2 YSLEER. With 3 bases removed from V and 0 bases from J, the gap between germline ends came to 9 bases. In DNA, the CDR3 is TGCGCCAGCAGCCAGGCACCTTCCTCCTACAATGAGCAGTTCTTC. Translated: CASSQAPSSYNEQFF.